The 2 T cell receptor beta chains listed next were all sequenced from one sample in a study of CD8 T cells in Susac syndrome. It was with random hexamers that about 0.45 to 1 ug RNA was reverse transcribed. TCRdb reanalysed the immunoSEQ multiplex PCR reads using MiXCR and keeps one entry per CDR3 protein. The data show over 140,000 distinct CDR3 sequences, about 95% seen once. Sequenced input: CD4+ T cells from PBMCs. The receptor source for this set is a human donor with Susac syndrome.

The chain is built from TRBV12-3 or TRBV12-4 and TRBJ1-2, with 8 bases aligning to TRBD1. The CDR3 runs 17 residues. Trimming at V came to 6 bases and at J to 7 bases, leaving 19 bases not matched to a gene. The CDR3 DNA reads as TGTGCCAGCAGCCGGGACCGCTGGACAGGGAGTCTCGGTGGCTACACCTTC. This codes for CASSRDRWTGSLGGYTF.

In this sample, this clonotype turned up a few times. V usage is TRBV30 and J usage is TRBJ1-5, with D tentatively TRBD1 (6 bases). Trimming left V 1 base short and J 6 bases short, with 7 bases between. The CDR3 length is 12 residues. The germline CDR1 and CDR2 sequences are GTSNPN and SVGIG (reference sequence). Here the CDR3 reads CAWSGGPQPQHF. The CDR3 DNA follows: TGTGCCTGGAGTGGGGGGCCTCAGCCCCAGCATTTT.